The 19 T cell receptor beta chains presented below share a single source sample, sequenced in a study of blood T cell repertoires in COVID-19. The repertoire was sequenced with immunoSEQ multiplex PCR; TCRdb's copy has only in-frame clones and lacks some. The table records 150,000 to 200,000 clones, approximately 80% of them present only once. Sequencing was done on a sample of peripheral blood. All receptors come from an older woman with COVID-19, enrolled during active disease.

As regards this clone: At the DNA level, this CDR3 is encoded by other sequences in the same sample as well. The chain has TRBV14 and TRBJ1-1, with 10 bases that match TRBD1. V gave up 6 bases and J gave up 8 bases; unmatched junction bases: 9. The CDR3 loop spans 14 amino acids. Germline values: CDR1 SGHDN, CDR2 FVKESK. The CDR3: CASRLGTGDTEAFF. CDR3 sequence (DNA): TGTGCCAGCAGACTCGGGACAGGGGATACCGAAGCTTTCTTT.

V and J are TRBV2 and TRBJ1-2; D not certain. The CDR3 contains 13 residues. Per the germline V gene, CDR1 is SNHLY and CDR2 is FYNNEI. With 4 bases removed from V and 5 bases from J, the gap between germline ends came to 11 bases. The CDR3 sequence: CASSAPTLYGYTF. For the CDR3, the DNA is TGTGCCAGCAGTGCACCCACTTTGTATGGCTACACCTTC.

This clone appeared a single time. The J gene is TRBJ2-3, the V gene TRBV2; weak D call: TRBD2 (5 bases). V dropped 4 bases and J dropped 2 bases, with 7 bases sitting between them. CDR1 SNHLY and CDR2 FYNNEI come from the germline V gene. This CDR3 region has 13 residues. The CDR3 loop is CASSVDFTDTQYF. CDR3 in DNA: TGTGCCAGCAGTGTGGACTTCACAGATACGCAGTATTTT.

The chain couples TRBV10-1 to TRBJ1-1; maybe TRBD1 (5 bases). The germline V gene encodes CDR1 WNHNN and CDR2 SYGVQD (reference sequence). The length of the CDR3 is 14 residues. V lost 5 bases, J lost 5 bases, and 15 bases lay in between. The CDR3 DNA sequence: TGCGCCAGCAGTCGGACACTCCTCGGGACTGAAGCTTTCTTT. Protein: CASSRTLLGTEAFF.

The chain recombines TRBV5-1 with TRBJ2-1, with TRBD2 as a possible D gene (8 bases). The V gene's germline CDR1 is SGHRS and CDR2 YFSETQ. The CDR3 is 17 amino acids. The V end lost 4 bases, the J end lost 2 bases, and 19 bases lay between the germline ends. The CDR3 loop reads CASSPTGISGAYNEQFF. Written as DNA, the CDR3 is TGCGCCAGCAGCCCGACAGGGATTAGCGGGGCCTACAATGAGCAGTTCTTC.

V is TRBV10-3 and J is TRBJ1-1; D is perhaps TRBD1 (5 bases). The V end lost 6 bases, the J end lost 1 base, and 9 bases lay between the germline ends. In germline, CDR1 is ENHRY, CDR2 SYGVKD. This CDR3 is 13 amino acids long. The CDR3 DNA reads as TGTGCCATCAGAGCAGGGCCGAACACTGAAGCTTTCTTT. It codes for CAIRAGPNTEAFF.

The genes are TRBV5-4 and TRBJ2-7; D unresolved. The CDR3 covers 13 residues. Germline CDR1 is SGHNT and CDR2 is YYREEE (reference sequence). The V gene lost 4 bases and the J gene lost 2 bases, with 10 bases spanning the gap. CDR3 sequence reads: CASSRRSTYEQYF. CDR3 bases: TGTGCCAGCAGCCGGCGGAGTACCTACGAGCAGTACTTC.

The chain joins TRBV19 to TRBJ1-2, with 7 bases fitting TRBD1. The CDR3 consists of 12 residues. V lost 7 bases, J lost 4 bases, and 3 bases stayed unmatched. CDR1 LNHDA and CDR2 SQIVND come from the germline V gene (reference sequence). CDR3 loop: CASTGGGYGYTF. CDR3 sequence (DNA): TGTGCCAGTACAGGGGGAGGCTATGGCTACACCTTC.

The rearrangement uses TRBV4-2 and TRBJ1-6; possibly TRBD1 for D (5 bases). Germline CDR1 LGHNA, CDR2 YNFKEQ. Trimming took off 3 bases at V and 8 bases at J, with 14 bases between the two ends. The CDR3 consists of 15 residues. The CDR3 bases are TGTGCCAGCAGCCATAATGCAGGGAAGGATTCACCCCTCCACTTT. This translates into CASSHNAGKDSPLHF.

The chain links TRBV9 to TRBJ2-2; 7 nucleotides align to TRBD1. After removal of 4 bases from V and 3 bases from J, the junction contained 6 bases not matched to a gene. Germline CDR1 SGDLS, CDR2 YYNGEE. The CDR3 length is 15 residues. The CDR3 nucleotides are TGTGCCAGCAGCTTACAGGGGAGTGACACCGGGGAGCTGTTTTTT. This gives the protein CASSLQGSDTGELFF.

This clone was recorded only once. The chain uses TRBV20-1 and TRBJ1-6; D unresolved. Between the trimmed V and J ends, which lost 3 bases and 7 bases, there was a span of 10 bases. CDR1 is DFQATT, CDR2 SNEGSKA, per germline (reference sequence). The CDR3 contains 13 residues. The CDR3 DNA reads TGCAGTGCTAGTCCCTCTACGAATTCACCCCTCCACTTT. This gives the protein CSASPSTNSPLHF.

Written as DNA, the CDR3 is TGTGCCAGCAGCAAAGCGGTGGGGGGTCCAGATACGCAGTATTTT. Protein product: CASSKAVGGPDTQYF. The J gene is TRBJ2-3, the V gene TRBV21-1; the table's D call TRBD2 went unverified against the DNA. TRBV21-1 is flagged as a pseudogene. This CDR3 is built from 15 residues.

This chain links TRBV24-1 with TRBJ1-2, with 11 bases lining up with TRBD1. The CDR3 covers 16 residues. V gave up 3 bases and J gave up 7 bases; unmatched junction bases: 9. CDR1 KGHDR and CDR2 SFDVKD come from the germline V gene. The DNA of the CDR3 is TGTGCCACCAGTGATGCACCTGGGACAGGGGGAAGTGGCTACACCTTC. This sequence encodes CATSDAPGTGGSGYTF.

The genes are TRBV5-5 and TRBJ1-1; 8 nucleotides match TRBD1. Germline trimming cut 4 bases from V and 11 bases from J; bases unmatched to any gene: 7. The CDR3 is 12 amino acids. Germline V gene sequence: CDR1 SGHKS, CDR2 YYEKEE (reference sequence). This chain's CDR3 is CASSLRQGRAFF. In nucleotides, the CDR3 is TGTGCCAGCAGCCTGCGACAGGGGAGGGCTTTCTTT.

This chain links TRBV11-2 with TRBJ2-1; possibly TRBD2 for D (7 bases). Per the germline V gene, CDR1 is SGHAT and CDR2 is FQNNGV. Trimming cost V 0 bases and J 10 bases, with 16 bases left between them. CDR3 length equals 15 residues. The CDR3 protein is CASSLEGGRGREQFF. Written as DNA, the CDR3 is TGTGCCAGCAGCTTAGAGGGGGGGCGTGGTCGGGAGCAGTTCTTC.

This clone came up once. The V and J genes are TRBV28 and TRBJ1-2; D gene uncertain. The V end lost 1 base, the J end lost 4 bases, and 13 bases lay between the germline ends. This CDR3 spans 15 amino acids. Germline CDR1 is MDHEN and CDR2 is SYDVKM. The CDR3 bases are TGTGCCAGCAGTTTATTCCAGGAGGTGGGCTATGGCTACACCTTC. It is translated as CASSLFQEVGYGYTF.

The chain carries TRBV12-3 or TRBV12-4 and TRBJ1-4, with D possibly matching TRBD1 (5 bases). This CDR3 comprises 13 residues. The V gene lost 4 bases and the J gene lost 8 bases, with 11 bases spanning the gap. The CDR3 here is CASSSGPEEKLFF. DNA for the CDR3: TGTGCCAGCAGTTCAGGGCCCGAGGAAAAACTGTTTTTT.

The chain uses TRBV7-2 and TRBJ2-1, with D hard to call. CDR1 and CDR2 (germline): SGHTA, FQGNSA. The CDR3 is 17 residues long. Between the trimmed V and J ends, which lost 1 base and 4 bases, there was a span of 17 bases. The DNA of the CDR3 is TGTGCCAGCAGCTTAGACCGACTCGTTTCCGGATACAATGAGCAGTTCTTC. Translating gives CASSLDRLVSGYNEQFF.

J is TRBJ2-7 and V is TRBV7-2; 9 bases are a match to TRBD2. Germline V gene sequence: CDR1 SGHTA, CDR2 FQGNSA. The CDR3 is 17 residues long. The ends lost 2 bases at V and 0 bases at J; junction bases unmatched: 8. The CDR3 DNA is TGTGCCAGCAGCTTACAGACTAGCGGTTCCAGCTCCTACGAGCAGTACTTC. Protein product: CASSLQTSGSSSYEQYF. The full variable domain, rest sourced from reference TRBV7-2 and TRBJ2-7, is GAGVSQSPSNKVTEKGKDVELRCDPISGHTALYWYRQSLGQGLEFLIYFQGNSAPDKSGLPSDRFSAERTGGSVSTLTIQRTQQEDSAVYLCASSLQTSGSSSYEQYFGPGTRLTVT.